This T cell receptor (beta chain) originates from a study of PD-1 blockade in classical Hodgkin lymphoma. Study context: Treatment was intravenous nivolumab, 3 mg/kg every 2 weeks, until progression.

The table lists this clone with a count of one. Its target is unknown. Broader study findings: Repertoires differed for reasons still undefined, possibly disease activity or prior therapy.

Only in-frame clones appear in the TCRdb table, and some are missing; sequencing was by immunoSEQ multiplex PCR. The sample yields some 17,000 clones, about 68% seen once. CDR3 length: 17 amino acids. From germline, CDR1 is SGHDN and CDR2 FVKESK. V was clipped by 1 base and J by 2 bases; unmatched bases: 9. Time point described: cycle 4 day 1 (C4D1), after 5 to 7 weeks of nivolumab. Each and every patient relapsed after autologous stem cell transplantation, and patients got differing brentuximab vedotin exposure. With magnetic negative selection, CD4+ T cells were purified from PBMCs that had been thawed.

Sample: CD4+ T cells from blood, taken before the fourth cycle of nivolumab. The receptor's source is a human donor with classical Hodgkin lymphoma. The rearrangement joins TRBV14 to TRBJ2-3, with 7 positions matching TRBD2. CDR3 loop: CASSQGGTILLTDTQYF. DNA for the CDR3: TGTGCCAGCAGCCAAGGAGGGACTATATTACTCACAGATACGCAGTATTTT.